The clone carrying this T cell receptor (beta chain) qualifies as large (0.1 to 1%). Its matching antigen is unknown. The assay that was used to sequence DNA from cultured CD4+ T cells was the Oncomine TCR Beta short-read assay. MiXCR, run by TCRdb on the PCR reads, gives a single entry per CDR3 protein. The sample includes 1,700 or so distinct CDR3 sequences, around three quarters of them seen just once. The record originates from a study of vaccination and CD4 T cells after COVID-19. The treatment: approximately 10-day PBMC culture with coronavirus spike peptide pools or control peptides (ViraFEST assay). This CDR3 has 12 amino acids. V dropped 8 bases and J dropped 5 bases, with 12 bases sitting between them. Germline CDR1 reads MNHNS; CDR2 reads SASEGT.

The sequence came from a human donor who had recovered from COVID-19. This specimen consisted of CD4+ T cells from blood, cultured in vitro, obtained after SARS-CoV-2 vaccination. The rearrangement joins TRBV6-1 to TRBJ1-1; a possible D gene is TRBD1 (5 bases). The CDR3 DNA reads as TGTGCCAGCGGTGGGGGGAGTACTGAAGCTTTCTTT. This translates into CASGGGSTEAFF.